This T cell receptor (beta chain) comes out of a study of T cells after yellow fever vaccination. Study observations and caveats: The secondary response showed a weaker magnitude and a faster peak, day 5 versus 15. Booster samples showed a return of most primary-vaccination clones (under 98% CD4, around 85% CD8).

Comments on this clonotype: Its specificity is unknown.

Trimming pared 3 bases from V and 2 bases from J, leaving 8 bases between. CDR1 is DFQATT, CDR2 SNEGSKA, per germline (reference sequence). This CDR3 spans 13 amino acids. TCRdb called the 5' RACE reads again in MiXCR, with one record for every CDR3 protein. The sample holds more than 250,000 distinct CDR3 sequences, 6.8% seen once. The source is a man aged 18 to 30 who received the YFV17D yellow fever vaccine. The chain links TRBV20-1 to TRBJ1-3; no definite D call. Source: PBMCs, taken about 49 days after the first yellow fever vaccination. The CDR3 region is CSASNPTGNTIYF. The CDR3 DNA sequence: TGCAGTGCTAGCAACCCGACTGGAAACACCATATATTTT.